This T cell receptor (beta chain) was retrieved from a study of blood T cell repertoires in COVID-19. Trimming took off 4 bases at V and 2 bases at J, with 8 bases between the two ends. The CDR3 extends over 13 amino acids. Germline V gene data show CDR1 as SGHRS and CDR2 as YFSETQ. The data were produced by immunoSEQ multiplex PCR, yet TCRdb's version contains in-frame clones alone and is incomplete. The table records some 530,000 clones, 88% of them present only once. Participant age was roughly 18 to 100 years, and participants resided in about 25 US areas. This chain joins TRBV5-1 and TRBJ2-3; D not certain. The sequence was obtained from a woman in her sixties who had recovered from COVID-19. The sample was PBMCs or T cells enriched from blood (not recorded which). CDR3: CASSPKPTDTQYF. The DNA for the CDR3 is TGCGCCAGCAGCCCTAAGCCCACAGATACGCAGTATTTT.